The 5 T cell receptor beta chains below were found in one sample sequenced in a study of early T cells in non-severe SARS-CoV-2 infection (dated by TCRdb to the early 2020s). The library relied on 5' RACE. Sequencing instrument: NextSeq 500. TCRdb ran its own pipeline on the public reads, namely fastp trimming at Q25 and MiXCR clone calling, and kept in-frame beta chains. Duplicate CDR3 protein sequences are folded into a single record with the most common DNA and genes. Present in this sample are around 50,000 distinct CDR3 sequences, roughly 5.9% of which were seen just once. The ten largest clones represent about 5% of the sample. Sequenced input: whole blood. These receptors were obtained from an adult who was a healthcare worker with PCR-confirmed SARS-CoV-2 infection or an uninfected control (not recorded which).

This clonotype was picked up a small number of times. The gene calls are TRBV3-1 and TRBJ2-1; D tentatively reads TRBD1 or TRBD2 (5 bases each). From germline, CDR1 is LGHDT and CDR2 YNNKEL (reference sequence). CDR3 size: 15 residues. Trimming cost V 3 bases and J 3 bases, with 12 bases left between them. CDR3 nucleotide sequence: TGTGCCAGCAGCCAGGCCGGGACGGACTACAATGAGCAGTTCTTC. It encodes CASSQAGTDYNEQFF.

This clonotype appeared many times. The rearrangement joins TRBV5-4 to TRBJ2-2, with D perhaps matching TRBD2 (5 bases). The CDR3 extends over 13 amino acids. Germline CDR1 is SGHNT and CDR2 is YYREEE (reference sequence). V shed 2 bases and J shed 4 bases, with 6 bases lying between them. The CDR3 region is CASSLGSTGELFF. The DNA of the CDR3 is TGTGCCAGCAGCTTAGGGAGCACCGGGGAGCTGTTTTTT.

DNA for the CDR3: TGTGCCAGCAGCCGAGGGGGGACTAGCGGCCTACAGTACTTC. Translating gives CASSRGGTSGLQYF. The V gene is TRBV7-9, the J gene TRBJ2-5; 11 bases align to TRBD2. Trimming at V came to 5 bases and at J to 11 bases, leaving 10 bases not matched to a gene. Germline values: CDR1 SEHNR, CDR2 FQNEAQ (reference sequence). The CDR3 is 14 residues long.

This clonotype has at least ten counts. The CDR3 DNA is TGTGCCAGCAGTTGGGGGACGGGACAAACCTACGAGCAGTACTTC. Its protein is CASSWGTGQTYEQYF. The chain employs TRBV27 and TRBJ2-7; D is perhaps TRBD1 (6 bases). The germline V gene has CDR1 MNHEY and CDR2 SMNVEV (reference sequence). Trimming removed 4 bases from V and 2 bases from J, with 15 bases in between. The length of the CDR3 is 15 residues.

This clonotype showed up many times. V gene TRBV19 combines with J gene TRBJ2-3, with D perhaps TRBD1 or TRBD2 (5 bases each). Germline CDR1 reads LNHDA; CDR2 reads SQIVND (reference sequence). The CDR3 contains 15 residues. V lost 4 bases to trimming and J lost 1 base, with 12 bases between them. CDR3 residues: CASSKGPRGTDTQYF. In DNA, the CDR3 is TGTGCCAGTAGTAAGGGACCCCGAGGCACAGATACGCAGTATTTT.